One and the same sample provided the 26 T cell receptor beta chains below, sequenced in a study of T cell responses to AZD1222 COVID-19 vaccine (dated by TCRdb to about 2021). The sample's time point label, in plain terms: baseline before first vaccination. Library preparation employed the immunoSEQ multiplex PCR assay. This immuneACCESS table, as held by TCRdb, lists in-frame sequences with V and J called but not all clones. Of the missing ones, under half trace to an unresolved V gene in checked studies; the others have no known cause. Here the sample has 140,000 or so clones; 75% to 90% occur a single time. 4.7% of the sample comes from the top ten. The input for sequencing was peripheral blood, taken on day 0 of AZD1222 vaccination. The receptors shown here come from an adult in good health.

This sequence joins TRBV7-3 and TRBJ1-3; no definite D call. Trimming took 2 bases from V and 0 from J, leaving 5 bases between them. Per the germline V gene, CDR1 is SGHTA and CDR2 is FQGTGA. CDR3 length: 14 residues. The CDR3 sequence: CASSLSPSGNTIYF. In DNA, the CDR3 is TGTGCCAGCAGCTTATCCCCCTCTGGAAACACCATATATTTT.

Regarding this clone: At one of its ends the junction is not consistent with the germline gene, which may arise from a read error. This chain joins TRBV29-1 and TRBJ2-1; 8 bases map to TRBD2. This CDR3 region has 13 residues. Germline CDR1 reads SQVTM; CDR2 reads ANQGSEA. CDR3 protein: CSVLREGYSEQFF. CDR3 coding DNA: TGCAGCGTTCTACGGGAGGGCTACAGTGAGCAGTTCTTC.

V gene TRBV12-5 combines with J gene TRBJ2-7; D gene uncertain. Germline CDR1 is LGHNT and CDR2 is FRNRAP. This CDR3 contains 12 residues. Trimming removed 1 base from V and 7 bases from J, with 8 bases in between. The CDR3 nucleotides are TGTGCTAGTGGTTTGGAATCGAAAGAGCAGTACTTC. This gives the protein CASGLESKEQYF.

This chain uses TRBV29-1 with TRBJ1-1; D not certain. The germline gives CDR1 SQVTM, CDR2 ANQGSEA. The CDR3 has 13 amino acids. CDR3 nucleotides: TGCAGTGTAAGACGGACCACTAACACTGAAGCTTTCTTT. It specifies CSVRRTTNTEAFF.

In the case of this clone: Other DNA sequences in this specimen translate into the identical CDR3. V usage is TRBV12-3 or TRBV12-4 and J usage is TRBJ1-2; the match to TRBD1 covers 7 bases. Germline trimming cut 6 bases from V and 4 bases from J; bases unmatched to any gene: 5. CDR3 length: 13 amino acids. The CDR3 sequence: CASSPGTAYGYTF. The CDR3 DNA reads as TGTGCCAGCAGCCCCGGGACAGCCTATGGCTACACCTTC.

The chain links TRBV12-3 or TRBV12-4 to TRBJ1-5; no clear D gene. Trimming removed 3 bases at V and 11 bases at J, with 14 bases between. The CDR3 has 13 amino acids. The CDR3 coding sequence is TGTGCCAGCAGTTTGGGGTCGTTCGGGGCCCAGCATTTT. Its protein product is CASSLGSFGAQHF.

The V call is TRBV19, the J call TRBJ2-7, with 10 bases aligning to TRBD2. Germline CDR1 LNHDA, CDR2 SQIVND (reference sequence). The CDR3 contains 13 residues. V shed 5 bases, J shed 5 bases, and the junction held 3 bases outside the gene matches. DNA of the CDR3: TGTGCCAGTAGTGTAGCGGGAGGCCACGAGCAGTACTTC. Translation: CASSVAGGHEQYF. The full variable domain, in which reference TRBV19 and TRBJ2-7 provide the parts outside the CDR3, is DGGITQSPKYLFRKEGQNVTLSCEQNLNHDAMYWYRQDPGQGLRLIYYSQIVNDFQKGDIAEGYSVSREKKESFPLTVTSAQKNPTAFYLCASSVAGGHEQYFGPGTRLTVT.

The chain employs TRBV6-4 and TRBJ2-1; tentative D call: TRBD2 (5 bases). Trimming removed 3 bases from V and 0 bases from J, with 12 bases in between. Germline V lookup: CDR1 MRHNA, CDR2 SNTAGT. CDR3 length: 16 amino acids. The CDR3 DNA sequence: TGTGCCAGCAGTGATTCGGCTAGCCTCTCCTACAATGAGCAGTTCTTC. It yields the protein CASSDSASLSYNEQFF.

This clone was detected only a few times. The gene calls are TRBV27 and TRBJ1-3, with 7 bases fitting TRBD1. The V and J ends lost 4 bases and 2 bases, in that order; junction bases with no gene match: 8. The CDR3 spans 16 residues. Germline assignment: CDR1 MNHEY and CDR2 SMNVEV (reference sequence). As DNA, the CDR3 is TGTGCCAGCAGTTCGTCGACAGGGTTGGCTGGAAACACCATATATTTT. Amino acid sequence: CASSSSTGLAGNTIYF.

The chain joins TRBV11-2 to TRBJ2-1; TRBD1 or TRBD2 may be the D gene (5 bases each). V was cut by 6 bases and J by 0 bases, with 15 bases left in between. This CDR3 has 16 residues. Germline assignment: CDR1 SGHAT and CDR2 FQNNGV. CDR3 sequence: CASRHPGRSSYNEQFF. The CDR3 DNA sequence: TGTGCCAGCAGACATCCGGGACGGAGCTCCTACAATGAGCAGTTCTTC.

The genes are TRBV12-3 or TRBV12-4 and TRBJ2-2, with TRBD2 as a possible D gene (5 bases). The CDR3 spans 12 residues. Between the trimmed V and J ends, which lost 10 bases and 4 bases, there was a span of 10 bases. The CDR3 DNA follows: TGTGCCACGGGGAGTCGCACCGGGGAGCTGTTTTTT. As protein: CATGSRTGELFF.

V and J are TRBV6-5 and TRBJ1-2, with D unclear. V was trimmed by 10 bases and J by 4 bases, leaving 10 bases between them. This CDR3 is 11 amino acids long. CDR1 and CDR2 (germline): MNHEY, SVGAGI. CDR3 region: CATARGYGYTF. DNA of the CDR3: TGTGCCACCGCCCGGGGCTATGGCTACACCTTC.

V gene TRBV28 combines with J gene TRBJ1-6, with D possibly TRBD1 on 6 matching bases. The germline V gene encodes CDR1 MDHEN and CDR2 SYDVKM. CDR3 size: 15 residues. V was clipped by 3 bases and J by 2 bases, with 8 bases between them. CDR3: CASSFQGPYNSPLHF. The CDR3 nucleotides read TGTGCCAGCAGTTTTCAGGGGCCCTATAATTCACCCCTCCACTTT.

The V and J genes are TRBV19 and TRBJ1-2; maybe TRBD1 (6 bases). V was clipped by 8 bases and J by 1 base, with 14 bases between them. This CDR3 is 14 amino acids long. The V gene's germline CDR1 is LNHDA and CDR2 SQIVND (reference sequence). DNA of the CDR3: TGTGCCAGTTCGGGGGGCAGGGGTAACTATGGCTACACCTTC. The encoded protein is CASSGGRGNYGYTF.

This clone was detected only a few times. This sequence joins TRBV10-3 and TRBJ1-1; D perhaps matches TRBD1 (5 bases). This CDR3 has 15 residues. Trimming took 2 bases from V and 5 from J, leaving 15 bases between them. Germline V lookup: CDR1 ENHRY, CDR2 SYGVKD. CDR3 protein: CAISEGPGRDTEAFF. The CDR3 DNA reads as TGTGCCATCAGTGAGGGTCCAGGGAGGGATACTGAAGCTTTCTTT.

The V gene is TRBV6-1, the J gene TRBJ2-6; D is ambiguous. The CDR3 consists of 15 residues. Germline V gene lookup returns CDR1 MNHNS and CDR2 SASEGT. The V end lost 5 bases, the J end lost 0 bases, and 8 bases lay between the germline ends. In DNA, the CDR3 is TGTGCCAGCAGTCTCACGGGCTCTGGGGCCAACGTCCTGACTTTC. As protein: CASSLTGSGANVLTF.

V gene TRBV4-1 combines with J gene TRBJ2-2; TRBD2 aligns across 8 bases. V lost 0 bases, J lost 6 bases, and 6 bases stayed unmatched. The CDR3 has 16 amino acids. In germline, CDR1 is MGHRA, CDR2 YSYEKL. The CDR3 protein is CASSQEQRGRPGELFF. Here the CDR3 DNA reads TGCGCCAGCAGCCAAGAACAGCGGGGGAGACCCGGGGAGCTGTTTTTT.

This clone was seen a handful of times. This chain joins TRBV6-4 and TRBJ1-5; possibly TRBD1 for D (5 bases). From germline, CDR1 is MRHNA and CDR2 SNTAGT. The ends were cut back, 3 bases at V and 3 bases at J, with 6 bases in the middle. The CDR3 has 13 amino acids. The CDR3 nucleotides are TGTGCCAGCAGTGAAGGGGACAATCAGCCCCAGCATTTT. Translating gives CASSEGDNQPQHF.

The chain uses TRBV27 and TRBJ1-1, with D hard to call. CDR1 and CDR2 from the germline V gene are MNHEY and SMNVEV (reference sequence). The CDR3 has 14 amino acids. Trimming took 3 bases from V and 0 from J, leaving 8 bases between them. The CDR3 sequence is CASSLDRVNTEAFF. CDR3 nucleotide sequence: TGTGCCAGCAGTTTGGATAGGGTGAACACTGAAGCTTTCTTT.

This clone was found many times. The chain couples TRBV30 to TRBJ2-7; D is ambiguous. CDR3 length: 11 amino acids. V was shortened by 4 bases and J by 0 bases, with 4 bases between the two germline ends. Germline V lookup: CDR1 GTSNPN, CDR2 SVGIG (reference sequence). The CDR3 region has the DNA TGTGCCTGGATGGTCTCCTACGAGCAGTACTTC. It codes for CAWMVSYEQYF.

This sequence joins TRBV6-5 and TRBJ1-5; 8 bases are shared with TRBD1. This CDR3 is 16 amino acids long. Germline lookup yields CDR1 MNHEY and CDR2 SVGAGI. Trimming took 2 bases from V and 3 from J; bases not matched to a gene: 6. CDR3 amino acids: CASSYTGQGFNQPQHF. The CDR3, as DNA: TGTGCCAGCAGTTACACTGGACAGGGTTTCAATCAGCCCCAGCATTTT.

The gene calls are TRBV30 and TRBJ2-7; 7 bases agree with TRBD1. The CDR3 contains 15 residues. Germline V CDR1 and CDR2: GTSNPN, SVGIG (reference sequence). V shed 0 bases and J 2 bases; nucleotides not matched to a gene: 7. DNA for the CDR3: TGTGCCTGGAGTGTAGGACAGGCATCTACCTACGAGCAGTACTTC. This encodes CAWSVGQASTYEQYF.

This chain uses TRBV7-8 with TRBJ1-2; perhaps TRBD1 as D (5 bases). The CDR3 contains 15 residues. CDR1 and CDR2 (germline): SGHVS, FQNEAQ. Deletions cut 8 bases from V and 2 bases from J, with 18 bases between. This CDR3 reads CASAGRLLMNYGYTF. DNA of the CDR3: TGTGCCAGCGCGGGACGGCTCTTGATGAACTATGGCTACACCTTC.

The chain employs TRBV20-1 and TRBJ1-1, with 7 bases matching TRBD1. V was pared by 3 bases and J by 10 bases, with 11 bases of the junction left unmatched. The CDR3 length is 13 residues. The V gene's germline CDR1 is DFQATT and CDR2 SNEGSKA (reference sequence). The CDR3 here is CSASPGTEWRAFF. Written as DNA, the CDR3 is TGCAGTGCTAGTCCCGGGACAGAATGGCGAGCTTTCTTT.

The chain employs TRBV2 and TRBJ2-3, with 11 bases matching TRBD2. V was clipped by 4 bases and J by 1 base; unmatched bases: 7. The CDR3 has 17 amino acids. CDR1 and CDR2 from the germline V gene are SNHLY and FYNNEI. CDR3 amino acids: CASSASLAGAGTDTQYF. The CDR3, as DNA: TGTGCCAGCAGTGCCTCACTAGCGGGGGCCGGCACAGATACGCAGTATTTT.

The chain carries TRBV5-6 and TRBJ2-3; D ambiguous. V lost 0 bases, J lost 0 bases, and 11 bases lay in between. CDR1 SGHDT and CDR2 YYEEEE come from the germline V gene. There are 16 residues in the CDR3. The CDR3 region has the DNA TGTGCCAGCAGCTTGGTGGGCCTGCTTAGCACAGATACGCAGTATTTT. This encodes CASSLVGLLSTDTQYF.